The next 2 T cell receptor beta chains were all read from a single sample in a study of molecular identifiers for immune sequencing clone quantification. Via MiXCR, TCRdb re-called the PCR reads, giving one row per CDR3 protein. The sample has 40,000 to 65,000 distinct CDR3 sequences; more than 35% are singletons. The sample was naive CD8+ T cells from blood, with Jurkat cell RNA spiked in. Subset denoted: FACS-sorted CD8+CD4-CCR7+CD45RA+ naive T cells. Source of these receptors: a human donor in good health. Some libraries in this study had Jurkat cell RNA spiked in.

As regards this clonotype: This may stem from a read error, because a much larger clone lies one nucleotide away. The chain carries TRBV28 and TRBJ2-3; D gene uncertain. The DNA matches TRBJ1-5 better at its end, which makes the J call doubtful. Germline values: CDR1 MDHEN, CDR2 SYDVKM. This CDR3 comprises 13 residues. The CDR3 loop is CASSPTSTDTQHF. In nucleotides, the CDR3 is TGTGCCAGCAGTCCGACAAGCACAGATACGCAGCATTTT.

In regard to this clonotype: The CDR3 carries no conserved terminal phenylalanine or tryptophan, so it likely arises from a read error. The rearrangement uses TRBV7-8 and TRBJ2-3; possibly TRBD1 or TRBD2 for D (6 bases each). Looked up from germline, CDR1 is SGHVS and CDR2 is FQNEAQ. The CDR3 has 18 amino acids. V was clipped by 5 bases and J by 2 bases, with 23 bases between them. CDR3 loop: CASSPRAPDGGPTDTQYL. The CDR3, as DNA: TGTGCCAGCAGCCCACGGGCGCCGGATGGGGGGCCCACAGATACGCAGTATCTT.